These T cell receptor beta chains were read from a single sample in a study of blood T cells in healthy people across ages. TCRdb re-called the 5' RACE reads through MiXCR, storing one row per CDR3 protein. The profile shows more than 650,000 distinct CDR3 sequences, about 55% of them singletons. The sequenced sample was blood. These receptors came from an elderly man in good health. The CDR3 runs from the conserved cysteine through the conserved F or W. A D gene is named only where the DNA matches it firmly. Clone size is stated in some rows and not others, as once, few, many or a class when expanded.

abundance,v_gene,d_gene,j_gene,CDR3aa,CDR3nt
.,TRBV5-1,.,TRBJ2-1,CASSLEWDHSLYNEQFF,TGCGCCAGCAGCTTGGAGTGGGACCACTCCCTCTACAATGAGCAGTTCTTC
few,TRBV18,.,TRBJ2-7,CASSPQGPPYEQYF,TGTGCCAGCTCACCCCAGGGACCTCCCTACGAGCAGTACTTC
.,TRBV20-1,.,TRBJ2-7,CSASLLQGSGEQYF,TGCAGTGCTTCTCTGTTGCAGGGGTCGGGCGAGCAGTACTTC
.,TRBV6-2/TRBV6-3,.,TRBJ1-1,CASSYPAYRRLTPNTEAFF,TGTGCCAGCAGTTATCCCGCCTACAGGAGACTTACGCCGAACACTGAAGCTTTCTTT
.,TRBV6-6,.,TRBJ2-3,CASSPFGQTQYF,TGTGCCAGCAGCCCGTTCGGCCAGACGCAGTATTTT
.,TRBV3-1,.,TRBJ1-5,CASSQDAGRHQPQHF,TGTGCCAGCAGCCAAGATGCCGGCCGACATCAGCCCCAGCATTTT
.,TRBV6-5,.,TRBJ2-7,CASSYGTRSSYEQYF,TGTGCCAGCAGTTATGGCACTCGGAGCTCCTACGAGCAGTACTTC
.,TRBV20-1,.,TRBJ2-5,CSARGLVVETQYF,TGCAGTGCTAGAGGGCTAGTCGTGGAGACCCAGTACTTC
.,TRBV28,.,TRBJ2-6,CASRWANVLTF,TGTGCCAGCAGATGGGCCAACGTCCTGACTTTC
.,TRBV12-3/TRBV12-4,TRBD1,TRBJ2-7,CVSTHRGLYEQYF,TGTGTCAGCACCCACAGGGGCCTCTACGAGCAGTACTTC
.,TRBV7-7,.,TRBJ2-5,CASSLVGRETQYF,TGTGCCAGCAGCTTAGTAGGCCGGGAGACCCAGTACTTC
.,TRBV9,TRBD2,TRBJ2-3,CASAQGGGASTDTQYF,TGTGCCAGCGCGCAGGGCGGGGGAGCTAGCACAGATACGCAGTATTTT
.,TRBV4-2,.,TRBJ2-6,CASSQARMANVLTF,TGTGCCAGCAGCCAAGCCCGTATGGCCAACGTCCTGACTTTC
few,TRBV29-1,.,TRBJ2-3,CSVEARESSGHRYAYF,TGCAGCGTTGAGGCAAGGGAAAGTTCAGGGCACAGATACGCGTATTTT
.,TRBV20-1,TRBD1,TRBJ1-2,CSAALQGRGYTF,TGCAGTGCAGCCTTACAGGGGCGCGGCTACACCTTC
.,TRBV20-1,.,TRBJ1-1,CSARTELNTEAFF,TGCAGTGCCCGGACAGAGCTGAACACTGAAGCTTTCTTT
few,TRBV12-3/TRBV12-4,.,TRBJ2-1,CASREAGLYNEQFF,TGTGCCAGCAGGGAGGCGGGCTTGTACAATGAGCAGTTCTTC
.,TRBV27,TRBD1,TRBJ2-7,CASSPRPGTGLHEQYF,TGTGCCAGCAGTCCCCGCCCCGGGACAGGGCTCCACGAGCAGTACTTC
many,TRBV5-1,.,TRBJ2-5,CASSLVFQETQYF,TGCGCCAGCAGCTTGGTTTTTCAAGAGACCCAGTACTTC
.,TRBV20-1,.,TRBJ1-6,CSASEIDNSPLHF,TGCAGTGCTAGCGAGATAGATAATTCACCCCTCCACTTT
.,TRBV6-2/TRBV6-3,TRBD2,TRBJ2-4,CASRWTSGAQQYF,TGTGCCAGCAGGTGGACTAGCGGGGCCCAGCAGTACTTC
.,TRBV29-1,.,TRBJ1-1,CSVLDTEAFF,TGCAGCGTACTGGACACTGAAGCTTTCTTT
few,TRBV7-9,TRBD2,TRBJ2-1,CASSLDLADNEQFF,TGTGCCAGCAGCTTAGATCTAGCGGACAATGAGCAGTTCTTC
.,TRBV12-3/TRBV12-4,TRBD1,TRBJ2-7,CASSLKTGATLAYEQYF,TGTGCCAGCAGTTTAAAGACAGGGGCCACTTTGGCCTACGAGCAGTACTTC
few,TRBV3-1,.,TRBJ2-4,CASSQRGSAKNIQYF,TGTGCCAGCAGCCAAAGGGGCTCGGCCAAAAACATTCAGTACTTC
few,TRBV20-1,.,TRBJ2-1,CSASNLGPSSYNEQFF,TGCAGTGCTTCTAACCTCGGCCCGAGCTCCTACAATGAGCAGTTCTTC
few,TRBV29-1,.,TRBJ2-7,CSGGRGFDEQYF,TGCAGCGGCGGCCGAGGTTTCGACGAGCAGTACTTC
few,TRBV27,.,TRBJ2-2,CASSARNTGELFF,TGTGCCAGCAGTGCCAGGAACACCGGGGAGCTGTTTTTT
few,TRBV20-1,.,TRBJ1-2,CSAPGGYGYTF,TGCAGTGCTCCCGGGGGCTATGGCTACACCTTC
.,TRBV9,.,TRBJ2-1,CASSPRWDAEQFF,TGTGCCAGCAGCCCTCGCTGGGACGCTGAGCAGTTCTTC